This T cell receptor beta chain was captured in a study of blood T cell repertoires in COVID-19. Turning to this clone: One end of the junction does not line up with germline, which may come from a read error.

TCRdb's table, derived via immunoSEQ multiplex PCR, lists solely in-frame clones and lacks some. The data show hundreds of thousands of clones, around 91% seen once. Germline values: CDR1 LGHDT, CDR2 YNNKEL (reference sequence). The CDR3 consists of 16 residues. The J gene is TRBJ2-1, the V gene TRBV3-1 (or the pseudogene TRBV3-2), with 8 bases that match TRBD2. The sequenced material came from PBMCs or T cells enriched from blood (not recorded which). The TCR sequence derives from a woman aged 18 to 35 who had recovered from COVID-19. CDR3 amino acids: CAGSQEISGAYNEQFF. CDR3 in DNA: TGTGCCGGCAGCCAAGAGATTAGCGGGGCGTACAATGAGCAGTTCTTC.